A selection of T cell receptor beta chains follows, all from one sample in a study of blood T cell repertoires in COVID-19. The assay was immunoSEQ multiplex PCR, and TCRdb's table has in-frame clones only and misses some. Of 150,000 to 200,000 clones listed, 70% to 90% are singletons. Sequencing was performed on peripheral blood. All receptors derive from a woman of 80 years or more in a cohort sampled during active or convalescent COVID-19. CDR3s include the opening cysteine and the closing phenylalanine or tryptophan. A D gene is named only where the DNA matches it firmly. Not all rows give a size; the values are once, few, many and, for expanded clones, a class.

size	J	V	D	DNA	CDR3
NA	TRBJ1-2	TRBV2	NA	TGTGCCAGCTCCGGGCAGGGAGGTGGCTACACCTTC	CASSGQGGGYTF
NA	TRBJ1-1	TRBV10-1	NA	TGCGCCAGCAGTGAGTCCCGACAGGTCGTGGGCGAAGCTTTCTTT	CASSESRQVVGEAFF
NA	TRBJ2-5	TRBV5-4	NA	TGTGCCAGCAGCCCGGCCGCCGGAGGGCCGGGGGAGACCCAGTACTTC	CASSPAAGGPGETQYF
NA	TRBJ2-7	TRBV10-3	TRBD1	TGTGCCATCAGTGCTCCCGGGACAGGGGGCGGCGAGCAGTACTTC	CAISAPGTGGGEQYF
NA	TRBJ1-2	TRBV4-3	NA	TGCGCCAGCAGCCAAGACGAGGGGATCGGGGGTGGCTACACCTTC	CASSQDEGIGGGYTF
NA	TRBJ2-3	TRBV18	NA	TGTGCCAGCTCACCATTTGACATAACTAGCACAGATACGCAGTATTTT	CASSPFDITSTDTQYF
NA	TRBJ2-1	TRBV11-3	TRBD2	TGTGCCAGCAGCTTAGCAAGCGGGAGGGTAGGAGAGCAGTTCTTC	CASSLASGRVGEQFF
NA	TRBJ1-3	TRBV7-9	TRBD1	TGTGCCAGCAGCAACCGGGACAGGGTATCTGGAAACACCATATATTTT	CASSNRDRVSGNTIYF
NA	TRBJ2-5	TRBV11-3	NA	TGTGCCAGCAGCTTAGATCTGTCCAGGCGTCAAGAGACCCAGTACTTC	CASSLDLSRRQETQYF
NA	TRBJ2-1	TRBV5-6	TRBD2	TGTGCCAGCAGCGGTATAGCGGGAGGGCCCTACAATGAGCAGTTCTTC	CASSGIAGGPYNEQFF
NA	TRBJ1-6	TRBV28	TRBD1	TGTGCCAGCAGTTTCGATCCAGGGGGTGATTCACCCCTCCACTTT	CASSFDPGGDSPLHF
NA	TRBJ1-6	TRBV11-3	NA	TGTGCCAGCAGCTTAGTTCCCCAGGGGAGCTCCTATAATTCACCCCTCCACTTT	CASSLVPQGSSYNSPLHF
NA	TRBJ2-1	TRBV7-8	TRBD2	TGTGCCAGCAGCTATATACTAGCGGGGGGGCAGGAGCAGTTCTTC	CASSYILAGGQEQFF
once	TRBJ2-3	TRBV4-2	TRBD2	TGTGCCAGCAGCCAAACCGGGACTAGCGGCCCAAATACGCAGTATTTT	CASSQTGTSGPNTQYF
NA	TRBJ2-3	TRBV5-1	TRBD2	TGCGCCAGCACACGCGGGAGGGCGACAGATACGCAGTATTTT	CASTRGRATDTQYF
NA	TRBJ1-4	TRBV7-8	TRBD1	TGTGCCAGCAGCGAGTCCCGGGACAGGGTTGTAGGAAAACTGTTTTTT	CASSESRDRVVGKLFF
NA	TRBJ1-2	TRBV12-3/TRBV12-4	TRBD1	TGTGCCAGCAGTTTCGGACAGGGGTCTGGCTACACCTTC	CASSFGQGSGYTF
few	TRBJ2-3	TRBV29-1	TRBD2	TGCAGCGTTGACGGTAGCGGGAGCACAGATACGCAGTATTTT	CSVDGSGSTDTQYF
NA	TRBJ2-1	TRBV5-6	TRBD2	TGTGCCAGCAGCTTGACCCCGGGGAGCGGGAGGGCCTTAAATGAGCAGTTCTTC	CASSLTPGSGRALNEQFF
NA	TRBJ1-5	TRBV12-3/TRBV12-4	NA	TGTGCCAGCACCGACACCAGCAATCAGCCCCAGCATTTT	CASTDTSNQPQHF
NA	TRBJ2-3	TRBV7-8	TRBD1	TGTGCCAGCAGCTTGCAGGGGGCAGGCGCAGATACGCAGTATTTT	CASSLQGAGADTQYF
NA	TRBJ1-1	TRBV3-1/TRBV3-2	TRBD1	TGTGCCAGCAGCACGGGGACAGAGAACACTGAAGCTTTCTTT	CASSTGTENTEAFF
NA	TRBJ2-1	TRBV7-2	NA	TGTGCCAGCAGCCCGCCGGGCGGGTCAAGCTCCTACAATGAGCAGTTCTTC	CASSPPGGSSSYNEQFF
once	TRBJ1-2	TRBV5-6	TRBD1	TGTGCCAGCAGCTGGGGACAGGGGTCTAACTATGGCTACACCTTC	CASSWGQGSNYGYTF
NA	TRBJ2-7	TRBV9	TRBD1	TGTGCCAGCAGCCAGGGGACAGGGCGGATCTACGAGCAGTACTTC	CASSQGTGRIYEQYF
NA	TRBJ1-1	TRBV5-6	TRBD1	TGTGCCAGCAGCTCCGGGACAGGGGGCAGGGACACTGAAGCTTTCTTT	CASSSGTGGRDTEAFF
NA	TRBJ2-3	TRBV5-1	TRBD2	TGCGCCAGCAGCTGGGGACTAGCGGATTCCACAGATACGCAGTATTTT	CASSWGLADSTDTQYF
NA	TRBJ1-1	TRBV18	NA	TGTGCCAGCTCACCACGAATTTCGACAGGTCCGTCCGTACGGAACACTGAAGCTTTCTTT	CASSPRISTGPSVRNTEAFF
NA	TRBJ1-4	TRBV9	TRBD1	TGTGCCAGCAGCGGACCGGGACAGGGGGTTGAAAAACTGTTTTTT	CASSGPGQGVEKLFF
once	TRBJ1-4	TRBV5-1	TRBD1	TGCGCCAGCAGCTTGACCGCCAGGACAGGGGCTGGTGAAAAACTGTTTTTT	CASSLTARTGAGEKLFF
many	TRBJ1-3	TRBV28	NA	TGTGCCAGCAGGATTCAAGGGACTCCCCGGACGAGCTCTGGAAACACCATATATTTT	CASRIQGTPRTSSGNTIYF
NA	TRBJ1-3	TRBV28	TRBD1	TGTGCCAGCAGTTTGGTTGGTGTAAGGACAGGAACAATCCTTGGAAACACCATATATTTT	CASSLVGVRTGTILGNTIYF
few	TRBJ1-5	TRBV9	TRBD1	TGTGCCAGCAGCCCTACAGGGGGCGAAACTCAGCCCCAGCATTTT	CASSPTGGETQPQHF
NA	TRBJ2-1	TRBV24-1	NA	TGTGCCACCAGTGATTTGGGAGGGGCGGTCAATGAGCAGTTCTTC	CATSDLGGAVNEQFF
NA	TRBJ2-2	TRBV30	NA	TGTGCCTGGAGTGTAAGGACAGCCGGGGAGCTGTTTTTT	CAWSVRTAGELFF
NA	TRBJ1-4	TRBV27	TRBD1	TGTGCCAGCAGAACAGGGGGCGCGGGCTTGGGGGGAAAACTGTTTTTT	CASRTGGAGLGGKLFF
once	TRBJ2-1	TRBV11-3	TRBD2	TGTGCCAGCAGCCCAAAGCGGGGGCAGTCCTACAATGAGCAGTTCTTC	CASSPKRGQSYNEQFF
once	TRBJ2-3	TRBV3-1/TRBV3-2	TRBD2	TGTGCCAGCAGCCAAAGGGCGGGAGCCGCAGATACGCAGTATTTT	CASSQRAGAADTQYF
NA	TRBJ2-3	TRBV9	TRBD2	TGTGCCAGCTCCCTACTAGCGGGGGACGCGGGGGGAGATACGCAGTATTTT	CASSLLAGDAGGDTQYF
NA	TRBJ2-3	TRBV6-1	NA	TGTGCCAGCAGTGAACCCAGACAGGCCCTAGACCCAGATACGCAGTATTTT	CASSEPRQALDPDTQYF